A selection of T cell receptor beta chains follows, all from one sample in a study of cytomegalovirus exposure and HLA in healthy donors. Clones were read by immunoSEQ multiplex PCR, and TCRdb kept only the in-frame ones, dropping some. The sample holds 59,000 or so clones, roughly 89% seen once. The sequenced sample consisted of PBMCs. These receptors all stem from a woman aged 18-30 years in good health and CMV-seronegative. CDR3s include the opening cysteine and the closing phenylalanine or tryptophan. A D gene is named only where the DNA matches it firmly. Rows may omit the clone size; those that give it use once, few, many or a size class.

V gene	J gene	clone size	D gene	CDR3 DNA	CDR3 protein
TRBV9	TRBJ2-1	NA	TRBD2	TGTGCCAGCAGCGCGTCTAGCGGGGGAGCTTACAATGAGCAGTTCTTC	CASSASSGGAYNEQFF
TRBV25-1	TRBJ2-1	NA	NA	TGTGCCAGCAGGAAACTTGCCCCGGGCTCCTACAATGAGCAGTTCTTC	CASRKLAPGSYNEQFF
TRBV27	TRBJ2-2	once	TRBD1	TGTGCCTCGTCAGGGGGAGTCACCGGGGAGCTGTTTTTT	CASSGGVTGELFF
TRBV10-1	TRBJ2-3	NA	NA	TGCGCCAGCATGAGTGGCGGTCCTAGCACAGATACGCAGTATTTT	CASMSGGPSTDTQYF
TRBV7-9	TRBJ2-2	NA	TRBD1	TGTGCCAGCAGCCAGGACAGGGGGGCCGGGGAGCTGTTTTTT	CASSQDRGAGELFF
TRBV27	TRBJ2-3	NA	NA	TGTGCCAGCAGTTCGCACAGGGGGGGGAATACGCAGTATTTT	CASSSHRGGNTQYF
TRBV5-4	TRBJ2-3	NA	NA	TGTGCCAGCAGCTTGGCCGAAGGCAGGACAGATACGCAGTATTTT	CASSLAEGRTDTQYF
TRBV4-2	TRBJ1-2	NA	TRBD1	TGTGCCAGCAGCCAAGAGGGGGACAGCACCCGTGGAGGCTACACCTTC	CASSQEGDSTRGGYTF
TRBV30	TRBJ2-2	NA	NA	TGTGCCTGTCAAGATCGGGGAAGGGGGGAGCTGTTTTTT	CACQDRGRGELFF
TRBV28	TRBJ2-1	NA	TRBD1	TGTGCCAGCAGTTTAGACAGGGGGAAACACAATGAGCAGTTCTTC	CASSLDRGKHNEQFF
TRBV6-1	TRBJ1-2	NA	NA	TGTGCCAGCGGCGAACTCCAGGACAATTTCTATGGCTACACCTTC	CASGELQDNFYGYTF
TRBV19	TRBJ2-2	NA	NA	TGTGCCAGTAGAGGACATTCTATGGCCGGGGAGCTGTTTTTT	CASRGHSMAGELFF
TRBV7-8	TRBJ2-7	NA	TRBD1	TGTGCCAGCAGCCCCTCGGGACAGGGGTACGAGCAGTACTTC	CASSPSGQGYEQYF
TRBV4-3	TRBJ2-3	NA	TRBD2	TGCGCCAGCAGCCAAGGACTAGCGGGAGGGCCAGATACGCAGTATTTT	CASSQGLAGGPDTQYF
TRBV7-4	TRBJ1-2	NA	TRBD1	TGTGCCAGCAACAGACAGGGGGCGAATGGCTACACCTTC	CASNRQGANGYTF
TRBV19	TRBJ1-4	NA	NA	TGTGCCAGTAGTGGACTACCCGGGACTTCTAATGAAAAACTGTTTTTT	CASSGLPGTSNEKLFF
TRBV10-3	TRBJ2-3	NA	NA	TGTGCCATCAGCTGGGACTTCACAGATACGCAGTATTTT	CAISWDFTDTQYF
TRBV2	TRBJ2-5	NA	TRBD2	TGTGCCAGCCGGGAGGCAGGCCGGGAGACCCAGTACTTC	CASREAGRETQYF
TRBV4-1	TRBJ2-3	once	NA	TGCGCCAGCAGTGGGGGGACAGATACGCAGTATTTT	CASSGGTDTQYF
TRBV9	TRBJ2-7	NA	TRBD2	TGTGCCAGCAGTCGGAGCGGGAGTATCTCGGACGAGCAGTACTTC	CASSRSGSISDEQYF
TRBV30	TRBJ1-5	NA	NA	TGTGCCTGGAGTGTAGGCAGGGGCAATCAGCCCCAGCATTTT	CAWSVGRGNQPQHF
TRBV4-3	TRBJ2-5	NA	TRBD2	TGCGCCAGCAGCTACCGAGGACTAGATGGAGAGACCCAGTACTTC	CASSYRGLDGETQYF
TRBV4-3	TRBJ2-3	NA	TRBD2	TGCGCCAGCAGCCAAAGACTAGCGGCATACACAGATACGCAGTATTTT	CASSQRLAAYTDTQYF
TRBV6-5	TRBJ2-1	NA	NA	TGTGCCAGCAGCCGTAGCTCCTACAATGAGCAGTTCTTC	CASSRSSYNEQFF
TRBV6-4	TRBJ1-1	NA	TRBD1	TGTGCCAGCAGAGGGTCGACAGGGGAAGGCACTGAAGCTTTCTTT	CASRGSTGEGTEAFF
TRBV28	TRBJ1-2	NA	NA	TGTGCCAGCACAGACCGACAGGACAGCTATGGCTACACCTTC	CASTDRQDSYGYTF
TRBV5-1	TRBJ2-1	NA	TRBD2	TGCGCCAGCAGCCGCGGACTAGCGGGGGGTGGCGATGAGCAGTTCTTC	CASSRGLAGGGDEQFF
TRBV27	TRBJ1-2	NA	TRBD1	TGTGCCAGCAGTTCAACCTGGCAGGGGGCCCGGGGCTACACCTTC	CASSSTWQGARGYTF
TRBV27	TRBJ1-5	NA	NA	TGTGCCAGCAGTTTAAGCCCCAATCAGCCCCAGCATTTT	CASSLSPNQPQHF
TRBV25-1	TRBJ1-5	NA	NA	TGTGCCAGCAGTTCAGGCAATCAGCCCCAGCATTTT	CASSSGNQPQHF
TRBV5-1	TRBJ2-1	NA	NA	TGCGCCAGCAGCTCGCCGGGTCGGGGGTACAATGAGCAGTTCTTC	CASSSPGRGYNEQFF